This T cell receptor (beta chain) was profiled in a study of blood T cell repertoires in COVID-19. Clones were read by immunoSEQ multiplex PCR, and TCRdb kept only the in-frame ones, dropping some. The sample contains 85,000 to 130,000 clones, roughly 85% of which appear only once. The sample consisted of PBMCs or T cells enriched from blood (not recorded which). This clonotype originated in a woman aged 45-65 years who had recovered from COVID-19.

CDR3: CASSRDRGLAFF. CDR3 bases: TGTGCCAGCAGTCGGGACAGGGGGCTGGCTTTCTTT. This chain joins TRBV5-6 and TRBJ1-1; TRBD1 matches at 12 bases. Germline lookup yields CDR1 SGHDT and CDR2 YYEEEE. V shed 5 bases, J shed 11 bases, and the junction held 4 bases outside the gene matches. The CDR3 extends over 12 amino acids.